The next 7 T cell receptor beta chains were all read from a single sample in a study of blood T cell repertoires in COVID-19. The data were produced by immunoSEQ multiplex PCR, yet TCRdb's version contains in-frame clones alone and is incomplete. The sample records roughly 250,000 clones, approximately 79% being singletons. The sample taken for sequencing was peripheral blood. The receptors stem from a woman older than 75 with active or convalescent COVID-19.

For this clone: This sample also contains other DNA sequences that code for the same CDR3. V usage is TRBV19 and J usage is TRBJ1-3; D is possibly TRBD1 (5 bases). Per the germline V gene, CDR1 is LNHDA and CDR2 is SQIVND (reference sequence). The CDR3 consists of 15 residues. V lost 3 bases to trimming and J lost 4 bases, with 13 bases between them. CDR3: CASSIGQGSGNTIYF. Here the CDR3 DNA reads TGTGCCAGTAGTATTGGCCAGGGATCAGGAAACACCATATATTTT.

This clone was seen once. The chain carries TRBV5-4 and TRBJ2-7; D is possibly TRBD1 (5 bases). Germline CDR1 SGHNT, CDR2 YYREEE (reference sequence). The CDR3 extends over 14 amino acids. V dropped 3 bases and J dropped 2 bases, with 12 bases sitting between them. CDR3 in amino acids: CASSSRTLPYEQYF. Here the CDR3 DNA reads TGTGCCAGCAGCTCAAGGACACTGCCCTACGAGCAGTACTTC.

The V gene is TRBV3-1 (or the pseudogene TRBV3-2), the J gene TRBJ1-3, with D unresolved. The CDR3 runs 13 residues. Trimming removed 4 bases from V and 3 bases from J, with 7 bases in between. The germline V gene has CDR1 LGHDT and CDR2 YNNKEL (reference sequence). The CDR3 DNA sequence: TGTGCCAGCAGCCCGTCTAGTGGAAACACCATATATTTT. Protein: CASSPSSGNTIYF.

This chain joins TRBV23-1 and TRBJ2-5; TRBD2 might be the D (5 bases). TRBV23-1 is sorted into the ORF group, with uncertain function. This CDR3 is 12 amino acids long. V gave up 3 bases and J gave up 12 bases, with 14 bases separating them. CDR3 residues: CASSHSSGKEYF. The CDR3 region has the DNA TGCGCCAGCAGTCACTCCTCCGGGAAGGAGTACTTC.

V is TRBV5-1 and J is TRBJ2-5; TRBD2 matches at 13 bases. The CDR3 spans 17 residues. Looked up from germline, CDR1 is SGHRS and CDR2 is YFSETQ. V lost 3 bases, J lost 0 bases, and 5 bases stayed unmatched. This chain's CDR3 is CASSWRLAGGNQETQYF. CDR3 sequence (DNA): TGCGCCAGCAGCTGGAGACTAGCGGGGGGCAACCAAGAGACCCAGTACTTC.

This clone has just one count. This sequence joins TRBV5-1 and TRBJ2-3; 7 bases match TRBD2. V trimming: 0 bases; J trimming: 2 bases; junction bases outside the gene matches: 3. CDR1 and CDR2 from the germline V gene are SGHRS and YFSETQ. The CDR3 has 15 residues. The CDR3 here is CASSLDGTNTDTQYF. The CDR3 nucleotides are TGCGCCAGCAGCTTGGACGGGACTAACACAGATACGCAGTATTTT.

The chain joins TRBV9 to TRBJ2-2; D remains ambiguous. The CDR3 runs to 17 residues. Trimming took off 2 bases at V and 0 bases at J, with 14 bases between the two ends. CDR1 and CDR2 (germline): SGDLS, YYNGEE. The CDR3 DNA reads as TGTGCCAGCAGCGTTAATTCTGCGTTCGCGAACACCGGGGAGCTGTTTTTT. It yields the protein CASSVNSAFANTGELFF.